Listed here are 12 T cell receptor beta chains from one sample, sequenced in a study of CD8 T cells in Susac syndrome. A quantity of about 0.5 to 1 ug RNA underwent reverse transcription using random hexamers. TCRdb recomputed calls from the immunoSEQ multiplex PCR reads with MiXCR, one row per CDR3 protein. In the table there are approximately 94,000 distinct CDR3 sequences, around 95% of which are singletons. The sample was CD8+ T cells from PBMCs. The receptor source for this set is a human donor with Susac syndrome.

The chain employs TRBV4-1 and TRBJ2-3; possibly TRBD2 for D (6 bases). In germline, CDR1 is MGHRA, CDR2 YSYEKL. V gave up 4 bases and J gave up 6 bases, with 17 bases separating them. The CDR3 sequence is 15 residues long. The CDR3 region is CASSPLAGLRDTQYF. The CDR3 DNA reads as TGCGCCAGCAGCCCCCTTGCGGGGCTGAGGGATACGCAGTATTTT.

Written as DNA, the CDR3 is TGTGCCAGCAGCTTAGGCGCCAACAATCAGCCCCAGCATTTT. Its translation: CASSLGANNQPQHF. The V and J genes are TRBV7-9 and TRBJ1-5; D not certain. CDR1 and CDR2 from the germline V gene are SEHNR and FQNEAQ (reference sequence). Trimming stripped 1 base from V and 3 bases from J, with 7 bases between. The CDR3 is 14 residues long. The full variable domain, completed using reference TRBV7-9 and TRBJ1-5, is DTGVSQNPRHKITKRGQNVTFRCDPISEHNRLYWYRQTLGQGPEFLTYFQNEAQLEKSRLLSDRFSAERPKGSFSTLEIQRTEQGDSAMYLCASSLGANNQPQHFGDGTRLSIL.

This chain connects TRBV5-1 to TRBJ2-2; D gene unclear. V gave up 6 bases and J gave up 5 bases, with 17 bases separating them. CDR3 length equals 15 residues. Germline V CDR1 and CDR2: SGHRS, YFSETQ. The CDR3 DNA reads as TGCGCCAGCACACTCGACACACCAATGACCGGGGAGCTGTTTTTT. The encoded protein is CASTLDTPMTGELFF.

The CDR3 DNA follows: TGTGCCAGCAGCTACCCGGGGAGGGCACACATTCAGTACTTC. This encodes CASSYPGRAHIQYF. The chain combines TRBV13 with TRBJ2-4; 7 bases line up with TRBD2. This CDR3 spans 14 amino acids. V shed 4 bases and J 8 bases; nucleotides not matched to a gene: 8. CDR1 is PRHDT, CDR2 FYEKMQ, per germline (reference sequence).

The chain has TRBV10-3 and TRBJ2-6; 10 bases match TRBD1. The CDR3 contains 16 residues. After removal of 9 bases from V and 2 bases from J, the junction contained 7 bases not matched to a gene. Per the germline V gene, CDR1 is ENHRY and CDR2 is SYGVKD. The CDR3 here is CAIDRGPSTGANVLTF. The CDR3 DNA sequence: TGTGCCATAGACAGGGGGCCTTCAACTGGGGCCAACGTCCTGACTTTC.

V gene TRBV25-1 combines with J gene TRBJ2-5; 7 bases are shared with TRBD2. With 1 base clipped from V and 2 bases from J, the junction kept 4 bases outside the gene matches. Germline CDR1 reads MGHDK; CDR2 reads SYGVNS. This CDR3 contains 15 residues. The CDR3 here is CASSEWGGGQETQYF. DNA of the CDR3: TGTGCCAGCAGTGAATGGGGCGGGGGACAAGAGACCCAGTACTTC. The complete variable domain, with remaining parts taken from reference TRBV25-1 and TRBJ2-5, reads EADIYQTPRYLVIGTGKKITLECSQTMGHDKMYWYQQDPGMELHLIHYSYGVNSTEKGDLSSESTVSRIRTEHFPLTLESARPSHTSQYLCASSEWGGGQETQYFGPGTRLLVL.

The chain combines TRBV6-5 with TRBJ2-5; tentatively, D is TRBD1 or TRBD2 (5 bases each). Trimming took 5 bases from V and 4 from J, leaving 14 bases between them. Germline V lookup: CDR1 MNHEY, CDR2 SVGAGI. CDR3 size: 14 residues. The CDR3 DNA is TGTGCCAGCAGTCGCCTCAGGGACGGAGAGACCCAGTACTTC. Its protein is CASSRLRDGETQYF.

The chain links TRBV5-6 to TRBJ2-7; unclear D gene. This CDR3 has 14 residues. Between the trimmed V and J ends, which lost 0 bases and 2 bases, there was a span of 9 bases. The germline CDR1 and CDR2 sequences are SGHDT and YYEEEE. For the CDR3, the DNA is TGTGCCAGCAGCTTGGCAGACATTCCCTACGAGCAGTACTTC. Translation: CASSLADIPYEQYF.

Here the CDR3 DNA reads TGTGCCAGCAGCCCACCTCCCGGCTACACCTTC. Its translation: CASSPPPGYTF. The chain is built from TRBV28 and TRBJ1-2; no reliable D call. In germline, CDR1 is MDHEN, CDR2 SYDVKM. The CDR3 is 11 amino acids. V dropped 6 bases and J dropped 8 bases, with 10 bases sitting between them.

The V and J genes are TRBV9 and TRBJ2-7; D is undetermined. V was clipped by 4 bases and J by 7 bases, with 9 bases between them. Germline assignment: CDR1 SGDLS and CDR2 YYNGEE. The CDR3 length is 11 residues. For the CDR3, the DNA is TGTGCCAGCAGCCCCGGGCGTGAGCAGTACTTC. This gives the protein CASSPGREQYF.

The CDR3 DNA is TGTGCCAGTAAGGCGACAGATACGCAGTATTTT. This gives the protein CASKATDTQYF. This rearrangement joins TRBV6-6 to TRBJ2-3; D call uncertain. The germline V and J ends were trimmed by 9 bases and 3 bases, with 7 bases remaining between them. CDR3 length: 11 amino acids. Germline V gives CDR1 MNHNY, CDR2 SVGAGI (reference sequence).

CDR3 sequence: CASGTAPGTSNYGYTF. The CDR3 DNA is TGCGCCAGTGGGACAGCGCCGGGTACTTCTAACTATGGCTACACCTTC. The chain has TRBV4-1 and TRBJ1-2; 7 bases are a match to TRBD1. Germline CDR1 reads MGHRA; CDR2 reads YSYEKL. Trimming at V came to 9 bases and at J to 0 bases, leaving 13 bases not matched to a gene. This CDR3 spans 16 amino acids.